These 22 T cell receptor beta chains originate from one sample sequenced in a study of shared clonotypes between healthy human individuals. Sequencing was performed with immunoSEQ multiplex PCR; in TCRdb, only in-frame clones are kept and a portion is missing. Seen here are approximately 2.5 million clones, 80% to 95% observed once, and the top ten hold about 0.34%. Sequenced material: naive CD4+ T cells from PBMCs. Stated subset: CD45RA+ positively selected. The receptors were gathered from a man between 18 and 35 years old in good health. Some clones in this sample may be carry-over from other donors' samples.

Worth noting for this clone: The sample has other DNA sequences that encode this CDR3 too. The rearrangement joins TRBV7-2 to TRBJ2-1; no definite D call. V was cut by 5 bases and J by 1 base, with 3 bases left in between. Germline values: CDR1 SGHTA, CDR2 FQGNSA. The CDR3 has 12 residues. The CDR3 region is CASSRSYNEQFF. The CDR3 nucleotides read TGTGCCAGCAGCAGATCCTACAATGAGCAGTTCTTC.

CDR3: CASSPHPTTATNEKLFF. The CDR3 bases are TGTGCCAGCAGCCCTCACCCGACGACAGCAACTAATGAAAAACTGTTTTTT. The chain links TRBV7-6 to TRBJ1-4, with a possible D match to TRBD1 (5 bases). The V gene's germline CDR1 is SGHVS and CDR2 FNYEAQ. The germline V and J ends were trimmed by 5 bases and 0 bases, with 16 bases remaining between them. The CDR3 is 17 amino acids.

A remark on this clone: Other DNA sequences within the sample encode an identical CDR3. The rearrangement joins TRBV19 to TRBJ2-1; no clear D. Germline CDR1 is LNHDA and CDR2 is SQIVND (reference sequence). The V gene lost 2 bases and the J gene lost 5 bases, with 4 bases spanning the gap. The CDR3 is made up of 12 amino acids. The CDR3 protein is CASSIRDNEQFF. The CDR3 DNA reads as TGTGCCAGTAGTATACGAGACAATGAGCAGTTCTTC.

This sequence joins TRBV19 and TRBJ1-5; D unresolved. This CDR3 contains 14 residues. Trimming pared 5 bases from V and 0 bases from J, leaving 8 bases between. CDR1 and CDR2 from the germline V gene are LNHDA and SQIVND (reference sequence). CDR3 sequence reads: CASSHRNSNQPQHF. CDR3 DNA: TGTGCCAGTAGTCACCGGAATAGCAATCAGCCCCAGCATTTT.

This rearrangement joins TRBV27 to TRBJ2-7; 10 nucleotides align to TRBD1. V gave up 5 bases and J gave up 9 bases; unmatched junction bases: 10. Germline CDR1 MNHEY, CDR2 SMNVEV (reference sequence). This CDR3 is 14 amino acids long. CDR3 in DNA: TGTGCCAGCAGTGCCCGGGACAGGGGTCGATGGCAGTACTTC. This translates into CASSARDRGRWQYF.

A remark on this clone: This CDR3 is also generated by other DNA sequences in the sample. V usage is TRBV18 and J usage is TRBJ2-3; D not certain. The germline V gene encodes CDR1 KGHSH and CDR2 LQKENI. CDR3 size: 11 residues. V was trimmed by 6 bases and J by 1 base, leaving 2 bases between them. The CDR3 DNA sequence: TGTGCCAGCTCGCGCACAGATACGCAGTATTTT. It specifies CASSRTDTQYF.

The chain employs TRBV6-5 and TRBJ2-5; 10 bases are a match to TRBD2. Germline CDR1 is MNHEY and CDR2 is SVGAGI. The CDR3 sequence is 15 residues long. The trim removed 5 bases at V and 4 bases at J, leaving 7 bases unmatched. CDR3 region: CASSRSLAGVETQYF. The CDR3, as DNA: TGTGCCAGCAGTCGATCTCTAGCGGGAGTAGAGACCCAGTACTTC.

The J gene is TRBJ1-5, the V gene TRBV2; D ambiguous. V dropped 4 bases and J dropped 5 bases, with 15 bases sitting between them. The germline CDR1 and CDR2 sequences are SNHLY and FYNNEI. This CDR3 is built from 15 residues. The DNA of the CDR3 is TGTGCCAGCAGTGCCCTAACCCCATGGGATCAGCCCCAGCATTTT. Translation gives CASSALTPWDQPQHF.

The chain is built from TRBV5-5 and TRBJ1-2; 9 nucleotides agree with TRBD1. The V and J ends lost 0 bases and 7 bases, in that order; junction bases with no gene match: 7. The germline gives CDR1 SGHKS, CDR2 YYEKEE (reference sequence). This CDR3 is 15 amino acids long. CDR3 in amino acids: CASSLVLGTGFGYTF. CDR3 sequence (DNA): TGTGCCAGCAGCTTGGTTCTAGGGACAGGGTTTGGCTACACCTTC.

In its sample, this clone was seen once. CDR3 amino acids: CASSQVGTGPYGYGYTF. The DNA for the CDR3 is TGCGCCAGCAGCCAAGTAGGGACAGGGCCCTATGGCTATGGCTACACCTTC. The chain recombines TRBV4-3 with TRBJ1-2; TRBD1 matches at 9 bases. After removal of 1 base from V and 4 bases from J, the junction contained 10 bases not matched to a gene. The CDR3 has 17 residues. Germline CDR1 reads LGHNA; CDR2 reads YSLEER.

For the CDR3, the DNA is TGTGCCAGCAGCTTGGGGTTTTTTCGGGACGAGCAGTACTTC. It is translated as CASSLGFFRDEQYF. This chain connects TRBV5-4 to TRBJ2-7; unclear D gene. The CDR3 has 14 amino acids. The germline V and J ends were trimmed by 0 bases and 5 bases, with 12 bases remaining between them. Germline values: CDR1 SGHNT, CDR2 YYREEE (reference sequence).

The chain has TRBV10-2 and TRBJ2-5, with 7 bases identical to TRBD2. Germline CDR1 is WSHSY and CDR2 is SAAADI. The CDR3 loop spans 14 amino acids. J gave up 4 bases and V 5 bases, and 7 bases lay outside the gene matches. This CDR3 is CASSRREWAETQYF. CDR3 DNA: TGCGCCAGCAGTAGGCGGGAGTGGGCAGAGACCCAGTACTTC.

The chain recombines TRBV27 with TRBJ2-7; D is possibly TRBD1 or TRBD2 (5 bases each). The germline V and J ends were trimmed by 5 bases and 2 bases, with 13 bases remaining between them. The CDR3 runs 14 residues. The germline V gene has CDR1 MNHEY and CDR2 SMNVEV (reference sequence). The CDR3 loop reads CASSIRDQAYEQYF. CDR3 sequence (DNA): TGTGCCAGCAGTATCCGGGACCAAGCCTACGAGCAGTACTTC.

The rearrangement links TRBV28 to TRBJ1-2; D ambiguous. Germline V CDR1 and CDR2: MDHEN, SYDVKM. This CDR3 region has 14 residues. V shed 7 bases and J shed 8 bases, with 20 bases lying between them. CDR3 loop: CASNPPDGVSGYTF. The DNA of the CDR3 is TGTGCCAGCAACCCCCCGGACGGGGTGTCGGGCTACACCTTC.

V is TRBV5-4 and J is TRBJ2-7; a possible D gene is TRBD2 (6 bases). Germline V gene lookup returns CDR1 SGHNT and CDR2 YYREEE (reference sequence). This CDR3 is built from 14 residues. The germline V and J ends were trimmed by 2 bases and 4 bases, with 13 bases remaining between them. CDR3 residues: CASSLFGSGYEQYF. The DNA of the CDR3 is TGTGCCAGCAGCTTATTCGGGAGTGGGTACGAGCAGTACTTC.

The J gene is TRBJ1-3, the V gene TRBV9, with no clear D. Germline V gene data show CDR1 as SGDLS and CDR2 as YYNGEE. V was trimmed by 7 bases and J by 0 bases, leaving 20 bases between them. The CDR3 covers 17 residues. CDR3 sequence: CASLGGRETYSGNTIYF. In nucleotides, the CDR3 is TGTGCCAGCTTGGGAGGGAGAGAAACTTACTCTGGAAACACCATATATTTT.

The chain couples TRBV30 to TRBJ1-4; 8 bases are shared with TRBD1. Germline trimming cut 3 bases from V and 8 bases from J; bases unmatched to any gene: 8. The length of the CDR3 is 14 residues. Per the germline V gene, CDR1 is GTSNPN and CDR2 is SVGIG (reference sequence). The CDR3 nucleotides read TGTGCCTGGAGCGGACAGGGCAACGGGGAAAAACTGTTTTTT. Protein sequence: CAWSGQGNGEKLFF.

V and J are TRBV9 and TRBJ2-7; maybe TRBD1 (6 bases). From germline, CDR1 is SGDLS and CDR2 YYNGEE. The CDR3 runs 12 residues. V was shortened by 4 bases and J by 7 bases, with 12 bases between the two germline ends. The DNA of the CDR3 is TGTGCCAGCAGCATAGGGGGAAGGGAGCAGTACTTC. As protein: CASSIGGREQYF.

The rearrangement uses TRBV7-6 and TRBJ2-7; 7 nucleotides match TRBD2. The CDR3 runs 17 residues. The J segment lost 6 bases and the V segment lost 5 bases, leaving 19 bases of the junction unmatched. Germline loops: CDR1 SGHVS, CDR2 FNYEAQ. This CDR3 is CASSLQRGLTQVSEQYF. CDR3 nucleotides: TGTGCCAGCAGCCTCCAGCGGGGTTTGACTCAGGTTAGCGAGCAGTACTTC.

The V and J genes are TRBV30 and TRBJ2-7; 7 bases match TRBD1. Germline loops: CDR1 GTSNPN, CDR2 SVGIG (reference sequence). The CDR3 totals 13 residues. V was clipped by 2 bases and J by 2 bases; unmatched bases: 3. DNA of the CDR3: TGTGCCTGGAGTTCCGACAGGGCCTACGAGCAGTACTTC. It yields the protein CAWSSDRAYEQYF.

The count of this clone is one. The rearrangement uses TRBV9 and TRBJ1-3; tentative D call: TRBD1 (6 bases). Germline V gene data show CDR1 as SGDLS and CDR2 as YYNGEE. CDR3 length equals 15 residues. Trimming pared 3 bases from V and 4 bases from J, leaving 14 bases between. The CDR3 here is CASSARTGRGNTIYF. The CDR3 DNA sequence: TGTGCCAGCAGCGCCAGAACAGGGAGGGGAAACACCATATATTTT.

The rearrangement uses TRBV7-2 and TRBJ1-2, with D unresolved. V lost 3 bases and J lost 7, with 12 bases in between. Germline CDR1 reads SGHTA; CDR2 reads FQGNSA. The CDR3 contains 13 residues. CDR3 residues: CASSLAIGGGYTF. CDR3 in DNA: TGTGCCAGCAGCTTGGCGATCGGTGGTGGCTACACCTTC.